This T cell receptor (beta chain) was sequenced for a study of blood T cells in healthy people across ages. Overall study: Roughly one uniquely barcoded beta molecule per two T cells was captured.

The CDR3 extends over 16 amino acids. With V trimmed by 5 bases and J by 12 bases, 14 bases remained unmatched. Germline CDR1 is ENHRY and CDR2 is SYGVKD. The total RNA that was extracted per sample amounted to at least 5.5 micrograms. Using a J-beta primer mix together with a sample-barcoded 5' primer, a second PCR was run for about 7 to 12 cycles. From the 5' RACE reads, TCRdb called clonotypes with MiXCR, one entry per CDR3 protein. The table records approximately 1,700,000 distinct CDR3 sequences, about two fifths of them present only once. The clonotype originates from a human donor in good health. V is TRBV10-3 and J is TRBJ2-1; 12 bases align to TRBD1. Sequences were obtained from blood. The CDR3: CAISSSRDRGRGWQFF. CDR3 sequence (DNA): TGTGCCATCAGTTCTTCCCGGGACAGGGGGCGGGGATGGCAGTTCTTC.